This entry is about one T cell receptor (beta chain). What it recognizes is unknown. This sample was taken from a study of T cell responses to AZD1222 COVID-19 vaccine. Whole-study results and caveats: Recipients of two AZD1222 doses showed rising Spike-specific TCR breadth and depth. Across spike, vaccine-associated CD4 TCRs were found, dominant at 160-218 and 743-854.

The protocol was immunoSEQ multiplex PCR, while the TCRdb copy is restricted to in-frame clones and leaves out a portion. The data show under 150,000 clones, just under 95% seen once. The CDR3 extends over 16 amino acids. Trimming took off 3 bases at V and 0 bases at J, with 13 bases between the two ends. Germline-derived CDR1 and CDR2 are LNHDA and SQIVND (reference sequence). The chain links TRBV19 to TRBJ2-3; D tentatively fits TRBD1 or TRBD2 (5 bases each). Sequenced here: peripheral blood, sampled on day 0 of AZD1222 vaccination. The TCR originated in an adult in good health. The CDR3 DNA follows: TGTGCCAGTAGTATGCCCCGGGACCTTAGCACAGATACGCAGTATTTT. Its translation is CASSMPRDLSTDTQYF.